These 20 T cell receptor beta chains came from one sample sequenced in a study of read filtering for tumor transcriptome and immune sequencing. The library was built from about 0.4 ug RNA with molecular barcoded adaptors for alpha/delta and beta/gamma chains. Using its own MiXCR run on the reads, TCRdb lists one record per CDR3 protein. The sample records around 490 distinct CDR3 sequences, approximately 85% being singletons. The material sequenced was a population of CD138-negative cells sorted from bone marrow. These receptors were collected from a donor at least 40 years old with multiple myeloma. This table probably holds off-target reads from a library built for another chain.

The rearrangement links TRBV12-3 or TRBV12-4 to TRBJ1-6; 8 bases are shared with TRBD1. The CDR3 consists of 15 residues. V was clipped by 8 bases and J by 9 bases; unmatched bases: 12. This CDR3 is CASQKETGASSPLHF. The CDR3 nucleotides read TGTGCCAGCCAAAAGGAGACAGGGGCGAGTTCACCCCTCCACTTT.

CDR3 bases: TGCGCCAGCAGCCAGGACCGCAATCAGCCCCAGCATTTT. Amino acid sequence: CASSQDRNQPQHF. The chain carries TRBV4-3 and TRBJ1-5; D gene ambiguous. The length of the CDR3 is 13 residues. Looked up from germline, CDR1 is LGHNA and CDR2 is YSLEER. The V and J ends lost 3 bases and 2 bases respectively, with 5 bases between them.

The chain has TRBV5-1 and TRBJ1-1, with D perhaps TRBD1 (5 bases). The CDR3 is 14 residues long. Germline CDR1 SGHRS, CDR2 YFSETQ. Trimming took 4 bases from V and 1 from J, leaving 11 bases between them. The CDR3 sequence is CASSVDTPNTEAFF. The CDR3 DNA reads TGCGCCAGCAGCGTGGACACTCCGAACACTGAAGCTTTCTTT.

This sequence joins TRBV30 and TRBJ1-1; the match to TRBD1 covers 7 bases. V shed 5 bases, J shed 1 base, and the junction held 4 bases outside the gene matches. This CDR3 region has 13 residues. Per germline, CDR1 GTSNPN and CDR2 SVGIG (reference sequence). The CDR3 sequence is CAWGGQKNTEAFF. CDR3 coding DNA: TGTGCCTGGGGGGGACAGAAGAACACTGAAGCTTTCTTT.

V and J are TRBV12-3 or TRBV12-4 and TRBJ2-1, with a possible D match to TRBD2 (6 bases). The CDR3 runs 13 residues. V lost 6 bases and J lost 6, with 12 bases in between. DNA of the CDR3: TGTGCCAGCAGCTCGCTAGCGCCCAATGAGCAGTTCTTC. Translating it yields CASSSLAPNEQFF.

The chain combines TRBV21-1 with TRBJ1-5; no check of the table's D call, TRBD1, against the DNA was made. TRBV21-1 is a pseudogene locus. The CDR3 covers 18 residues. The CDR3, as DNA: TGTGCCAGCAGCAAAGGGGGGACAGGGGGCCTCAGCAATCAGCCCCAGCATTTT. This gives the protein CASSKGGTGGLSNQPQHF.

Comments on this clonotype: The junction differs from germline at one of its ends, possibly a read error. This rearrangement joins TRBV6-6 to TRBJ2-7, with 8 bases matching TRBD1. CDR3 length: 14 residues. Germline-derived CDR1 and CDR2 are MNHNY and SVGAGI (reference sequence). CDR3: CASNYGQGAYEQYF. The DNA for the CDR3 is TGTGCCAGCAATTACGGACAGGGCGCCTACGAGCAGTACTTC.

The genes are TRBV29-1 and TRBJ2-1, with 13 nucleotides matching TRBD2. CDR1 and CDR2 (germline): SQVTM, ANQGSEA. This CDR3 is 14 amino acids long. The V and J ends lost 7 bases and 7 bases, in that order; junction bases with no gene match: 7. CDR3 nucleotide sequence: TGCAGCGACCAACTAGCGGGAGGGCCAAATGAGCAGTTCTTC. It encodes CSDQLAGGPNEQFF.

Written as DNA, the CDR3 is TGCATCTCGGGGGCTCCTGCGAACACTGAAGCTTTCTTT. Translating it yields CISGAPANTEAFF. This chain joins TRBV29-1 and TRBJ1-1; D is perhaps TRBD1 (6 bases). Germline V CDR1 and CDR2: SQVTM, ANQGSEA. The CDR3 length is 13 residues.

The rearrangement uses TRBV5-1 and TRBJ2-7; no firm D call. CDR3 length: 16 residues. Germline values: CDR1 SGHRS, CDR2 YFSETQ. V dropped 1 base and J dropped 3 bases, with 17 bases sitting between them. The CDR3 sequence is CASSLNTHRRSYEQYF. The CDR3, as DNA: TGCGCCAGCAGCTTGAACACCCACCGGAGAAGCTACGAGCAGTACTTC.

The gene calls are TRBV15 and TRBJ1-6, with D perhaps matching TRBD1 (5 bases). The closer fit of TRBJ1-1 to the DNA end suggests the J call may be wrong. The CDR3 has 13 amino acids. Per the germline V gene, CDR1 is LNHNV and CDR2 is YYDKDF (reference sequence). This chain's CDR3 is CATSSQPGTEAFF. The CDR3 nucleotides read TGTGCCACCAGCTCCCAACCAGGGACTGAAGCTTTCTTT.

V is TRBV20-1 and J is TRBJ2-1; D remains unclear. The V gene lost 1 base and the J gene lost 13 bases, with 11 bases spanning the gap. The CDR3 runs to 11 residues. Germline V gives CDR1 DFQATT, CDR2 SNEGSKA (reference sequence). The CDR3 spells CSARGDVAQFF. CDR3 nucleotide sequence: TGCAGTGCTAGAGGGGATGTCGCCCAGTTCTTC.

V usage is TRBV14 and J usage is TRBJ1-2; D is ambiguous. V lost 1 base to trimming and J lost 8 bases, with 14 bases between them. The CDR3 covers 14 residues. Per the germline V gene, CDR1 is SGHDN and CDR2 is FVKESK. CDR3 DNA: TGTGCCAGCAGCCAAGCTCTTTCCAGTCAGGGCTACACCTTC. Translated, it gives CASSQALSSQGYTF.

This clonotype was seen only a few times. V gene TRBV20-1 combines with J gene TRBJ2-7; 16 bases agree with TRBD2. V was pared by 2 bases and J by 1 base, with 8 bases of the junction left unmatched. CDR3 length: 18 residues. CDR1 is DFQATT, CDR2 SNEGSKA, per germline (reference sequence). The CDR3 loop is CSARPSGTSGRGSYEQYF. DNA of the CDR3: TGCAGTGCTAGACCCTCCGGGACTAGCGGGAGGGGATCCTACGAGCAGTACTTC.

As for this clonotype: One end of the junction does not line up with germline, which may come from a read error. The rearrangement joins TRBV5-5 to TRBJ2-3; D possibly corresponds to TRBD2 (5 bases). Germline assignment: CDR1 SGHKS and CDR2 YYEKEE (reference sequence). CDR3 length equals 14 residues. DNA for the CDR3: TGTGCCAGCAGCGGAATTTCTAGCACAGATACGCGGTATTTT. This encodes CASSGISSTDTRYF. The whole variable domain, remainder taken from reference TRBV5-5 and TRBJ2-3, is DAGVTQSPTHLIKTRGQQVTLRCSPISGHKSVSWYQQVLGQGPQFIFQYYEKEERGRGNFPDRFSARQFPNYSSELNVNALLLGDSALYLCASSGISSTDTRYFGPGTRLTVL.

The DNA for the CDR3 is TGCAGTGCTAGAGATCCGGGCAGGGAAAGCACAGATACGCAGTATTTT. This gives the protein CSARDPGRESTDTQYF. The chain recombines TRBV20-1 with TRBJ2-3, with a weak D call TRBD1 (5 bases). The CDR3 loop spans 16 amino acids. V lost 0 bases and J 0 bases, leaving 13 bases between the germline ends. Germline CDR1 and CDR2: DFQATT and SNEGSKA (reference sequence).

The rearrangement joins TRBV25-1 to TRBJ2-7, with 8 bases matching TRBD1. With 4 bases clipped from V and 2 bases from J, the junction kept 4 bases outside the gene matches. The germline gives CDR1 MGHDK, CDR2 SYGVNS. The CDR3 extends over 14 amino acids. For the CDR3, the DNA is TGTGCCAGCAGTGCAGACAGGGGAACCTACGAGCAGTACTTC. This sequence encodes CASSADRGTYEQYF.

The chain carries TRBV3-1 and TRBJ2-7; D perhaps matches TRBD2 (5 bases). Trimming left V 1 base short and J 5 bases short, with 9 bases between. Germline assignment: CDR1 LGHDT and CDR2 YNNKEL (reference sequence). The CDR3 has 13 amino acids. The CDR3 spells CASSQGGRDEQYF. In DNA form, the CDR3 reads TGTGCCAGCAGCCAAGGAGGGCGGGACGAGCAGTACTTC.

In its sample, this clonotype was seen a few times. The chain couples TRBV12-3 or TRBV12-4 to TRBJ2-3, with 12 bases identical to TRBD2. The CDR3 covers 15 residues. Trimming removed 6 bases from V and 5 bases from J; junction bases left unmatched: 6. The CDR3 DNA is TGTGCCAGCAGGCCTAGCGGGAGGGCCGGAGATACGCAGTATTTT. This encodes CASRPSGRAGDTQYF.

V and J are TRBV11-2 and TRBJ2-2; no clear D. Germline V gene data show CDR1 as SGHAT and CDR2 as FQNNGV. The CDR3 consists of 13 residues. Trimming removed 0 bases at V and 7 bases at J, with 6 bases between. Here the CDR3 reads CASSLEVFGELFF. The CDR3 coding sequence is TGTGCCAGCAGCTTAGAAGTCTTCGGGGAGCTGTTTTTT. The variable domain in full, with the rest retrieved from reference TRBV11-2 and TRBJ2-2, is EAGVAQSPRYKIIEKRQSVAFWCNPISGHATLYWYQQILGQGPKLLIQFQNNGVVDDSQLPKDRFSAERLKGVDSTLKIQPAKLEDSAVYLCASSLEVFGELFFGEGSRLTVL.